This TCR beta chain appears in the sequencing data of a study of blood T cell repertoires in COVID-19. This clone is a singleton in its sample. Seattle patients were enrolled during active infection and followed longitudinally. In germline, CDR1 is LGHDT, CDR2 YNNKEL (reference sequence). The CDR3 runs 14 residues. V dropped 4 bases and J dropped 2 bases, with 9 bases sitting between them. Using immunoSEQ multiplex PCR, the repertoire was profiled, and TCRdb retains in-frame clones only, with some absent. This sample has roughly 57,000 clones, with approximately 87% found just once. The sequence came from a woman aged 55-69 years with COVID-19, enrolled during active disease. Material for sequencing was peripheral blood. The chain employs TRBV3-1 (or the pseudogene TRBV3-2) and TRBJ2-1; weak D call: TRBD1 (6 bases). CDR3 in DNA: TGTGCCAGCAGCCCCCAGGGGCCCTACAATGAGCAGTTCTTC. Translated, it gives CASSPQGPYNEQFF.